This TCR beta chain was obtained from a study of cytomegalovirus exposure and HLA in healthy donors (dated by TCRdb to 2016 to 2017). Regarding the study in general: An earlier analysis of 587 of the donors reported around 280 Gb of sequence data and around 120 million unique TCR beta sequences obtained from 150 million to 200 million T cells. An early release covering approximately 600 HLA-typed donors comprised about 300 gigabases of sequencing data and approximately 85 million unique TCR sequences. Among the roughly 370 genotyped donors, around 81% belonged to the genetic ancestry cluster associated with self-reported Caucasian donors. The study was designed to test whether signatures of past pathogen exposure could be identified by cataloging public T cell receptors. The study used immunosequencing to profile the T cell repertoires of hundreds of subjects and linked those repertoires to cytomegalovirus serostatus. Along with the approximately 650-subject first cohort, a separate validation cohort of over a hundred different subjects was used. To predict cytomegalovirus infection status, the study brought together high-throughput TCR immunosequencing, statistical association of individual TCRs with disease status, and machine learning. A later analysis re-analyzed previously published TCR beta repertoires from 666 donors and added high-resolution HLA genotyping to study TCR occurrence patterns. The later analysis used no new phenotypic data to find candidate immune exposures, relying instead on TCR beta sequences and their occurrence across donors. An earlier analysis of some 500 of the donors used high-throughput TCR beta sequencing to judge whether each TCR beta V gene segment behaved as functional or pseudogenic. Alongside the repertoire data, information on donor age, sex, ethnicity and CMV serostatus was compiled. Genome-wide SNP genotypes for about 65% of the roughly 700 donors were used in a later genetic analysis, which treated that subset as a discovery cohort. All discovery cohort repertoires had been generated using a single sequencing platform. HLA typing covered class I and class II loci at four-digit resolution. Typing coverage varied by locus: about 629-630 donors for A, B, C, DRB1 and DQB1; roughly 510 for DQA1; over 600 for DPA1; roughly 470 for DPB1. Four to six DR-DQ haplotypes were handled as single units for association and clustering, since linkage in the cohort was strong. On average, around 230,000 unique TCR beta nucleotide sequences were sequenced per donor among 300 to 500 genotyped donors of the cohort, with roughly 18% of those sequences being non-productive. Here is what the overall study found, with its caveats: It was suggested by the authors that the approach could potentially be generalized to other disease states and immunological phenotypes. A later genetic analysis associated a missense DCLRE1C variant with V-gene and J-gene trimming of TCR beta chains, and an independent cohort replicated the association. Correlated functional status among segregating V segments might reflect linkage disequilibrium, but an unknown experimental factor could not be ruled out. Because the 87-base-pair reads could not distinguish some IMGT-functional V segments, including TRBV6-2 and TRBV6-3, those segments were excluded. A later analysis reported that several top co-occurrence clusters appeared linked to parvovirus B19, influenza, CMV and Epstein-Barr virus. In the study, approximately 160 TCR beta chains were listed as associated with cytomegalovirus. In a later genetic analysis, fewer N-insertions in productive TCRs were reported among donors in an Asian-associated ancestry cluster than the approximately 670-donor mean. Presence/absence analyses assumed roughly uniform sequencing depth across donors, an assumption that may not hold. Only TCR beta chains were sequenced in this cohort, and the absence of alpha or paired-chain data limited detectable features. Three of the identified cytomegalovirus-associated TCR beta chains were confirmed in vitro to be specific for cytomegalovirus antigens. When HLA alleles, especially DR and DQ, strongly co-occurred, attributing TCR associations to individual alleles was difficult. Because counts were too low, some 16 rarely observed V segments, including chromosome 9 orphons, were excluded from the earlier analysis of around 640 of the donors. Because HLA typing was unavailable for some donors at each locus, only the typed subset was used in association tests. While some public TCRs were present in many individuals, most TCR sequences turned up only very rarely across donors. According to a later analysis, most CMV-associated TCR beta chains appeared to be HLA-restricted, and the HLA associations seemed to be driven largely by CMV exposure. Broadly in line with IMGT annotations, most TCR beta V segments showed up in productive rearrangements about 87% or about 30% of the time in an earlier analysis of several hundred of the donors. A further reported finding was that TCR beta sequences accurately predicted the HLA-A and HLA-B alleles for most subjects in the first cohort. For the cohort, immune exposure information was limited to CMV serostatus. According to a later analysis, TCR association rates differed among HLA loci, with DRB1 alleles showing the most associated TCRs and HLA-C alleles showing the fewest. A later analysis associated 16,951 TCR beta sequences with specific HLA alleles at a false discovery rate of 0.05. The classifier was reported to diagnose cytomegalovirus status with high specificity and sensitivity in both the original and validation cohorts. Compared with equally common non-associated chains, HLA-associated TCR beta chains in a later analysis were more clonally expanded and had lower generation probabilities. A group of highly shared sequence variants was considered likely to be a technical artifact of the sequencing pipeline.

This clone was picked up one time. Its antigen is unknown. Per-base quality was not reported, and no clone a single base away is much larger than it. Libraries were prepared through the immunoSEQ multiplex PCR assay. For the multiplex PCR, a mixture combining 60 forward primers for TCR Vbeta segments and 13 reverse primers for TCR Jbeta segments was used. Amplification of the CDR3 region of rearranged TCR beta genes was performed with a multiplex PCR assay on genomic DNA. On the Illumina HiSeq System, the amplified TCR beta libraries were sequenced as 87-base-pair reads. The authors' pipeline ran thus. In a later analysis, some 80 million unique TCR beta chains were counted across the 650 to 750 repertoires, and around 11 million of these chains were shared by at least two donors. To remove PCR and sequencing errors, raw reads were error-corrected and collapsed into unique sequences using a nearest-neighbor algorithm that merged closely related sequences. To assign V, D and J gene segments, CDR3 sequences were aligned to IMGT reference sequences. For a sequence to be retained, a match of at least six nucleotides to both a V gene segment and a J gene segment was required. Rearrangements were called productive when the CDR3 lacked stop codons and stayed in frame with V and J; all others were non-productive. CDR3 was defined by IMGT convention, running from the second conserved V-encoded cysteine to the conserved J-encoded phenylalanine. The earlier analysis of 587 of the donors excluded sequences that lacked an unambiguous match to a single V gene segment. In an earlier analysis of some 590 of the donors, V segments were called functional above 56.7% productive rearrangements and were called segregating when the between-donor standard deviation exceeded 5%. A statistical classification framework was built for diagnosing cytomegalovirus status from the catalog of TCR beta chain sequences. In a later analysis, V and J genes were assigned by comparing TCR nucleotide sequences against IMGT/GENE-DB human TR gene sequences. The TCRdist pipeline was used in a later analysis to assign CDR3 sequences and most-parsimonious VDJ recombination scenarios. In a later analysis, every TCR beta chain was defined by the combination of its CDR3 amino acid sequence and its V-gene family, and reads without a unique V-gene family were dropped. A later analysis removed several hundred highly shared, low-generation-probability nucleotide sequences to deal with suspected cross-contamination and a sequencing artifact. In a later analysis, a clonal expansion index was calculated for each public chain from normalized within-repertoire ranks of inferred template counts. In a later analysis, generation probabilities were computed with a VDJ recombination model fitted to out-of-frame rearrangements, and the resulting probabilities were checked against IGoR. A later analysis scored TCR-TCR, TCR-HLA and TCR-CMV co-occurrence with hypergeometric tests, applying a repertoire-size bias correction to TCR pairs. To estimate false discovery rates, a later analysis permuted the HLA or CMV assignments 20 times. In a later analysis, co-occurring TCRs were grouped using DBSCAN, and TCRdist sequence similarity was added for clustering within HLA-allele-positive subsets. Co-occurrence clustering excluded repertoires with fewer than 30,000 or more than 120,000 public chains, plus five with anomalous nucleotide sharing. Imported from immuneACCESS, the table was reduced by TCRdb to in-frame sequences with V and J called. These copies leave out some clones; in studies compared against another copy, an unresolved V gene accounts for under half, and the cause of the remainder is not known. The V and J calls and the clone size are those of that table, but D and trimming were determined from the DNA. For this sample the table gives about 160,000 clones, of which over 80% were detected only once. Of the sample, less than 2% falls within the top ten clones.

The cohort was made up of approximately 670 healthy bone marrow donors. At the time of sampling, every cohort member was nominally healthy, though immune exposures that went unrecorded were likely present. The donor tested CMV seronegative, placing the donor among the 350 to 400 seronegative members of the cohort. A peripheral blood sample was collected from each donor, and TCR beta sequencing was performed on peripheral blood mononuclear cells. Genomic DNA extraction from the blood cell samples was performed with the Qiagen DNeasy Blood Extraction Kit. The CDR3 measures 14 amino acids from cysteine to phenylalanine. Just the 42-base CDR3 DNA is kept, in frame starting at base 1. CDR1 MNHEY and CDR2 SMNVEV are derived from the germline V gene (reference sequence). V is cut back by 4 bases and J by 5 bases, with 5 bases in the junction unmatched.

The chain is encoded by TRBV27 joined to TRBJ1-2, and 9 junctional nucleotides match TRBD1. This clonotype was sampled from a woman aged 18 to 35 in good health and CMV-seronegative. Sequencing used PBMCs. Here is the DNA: TGTGCCAGCAGTTCACAGGGGGCGCGGTATGGCTACACCTTC. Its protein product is CASSSQGARYGYTF.